This T cell receptor beta chain comes out of a study of neoadjuvant nivolumab and ipilimumab in lung cancer. Looking at the study overall: Patients got nivolumab 3 mg/kg on days 1, 15 and 29; combination added ipilimumab 1 mg/kg day 1. Findings of the study overall: TCR richness and clonality were higher in tumors than adjacent uninvolved lung. Resected-tumor TCR richness correlated positively with pretherapy blood richness. From pretherapy to surgery, tumor richness and clonality rose with dual therapy.

Generated by immunoSEQ multiplex PCR, the TCRdb table keeps only in-frame clones and is missing some. This sample carries some 50,000 clones, about 89% of them seen once, and the ten largest clones take around 3.7%. A remark on this clone: The antigen remains undetermined.

V shed 3 bases and J shed 2 bases, with 12 bases lying between them. Germline V gene data show CDR1 as SGHNT and CDR2 as YYREEE (reference sequence). The length of the CDR3 is 14 residues. The sequence came from an adult with non-small cell lung cancer. Some clones in this sample may be carry-over from other donors' samples. Sequencing used blood, obtained before neoadjuvant nivolumab, alone or with ipilimumab. The chain links TRBV5-4 to TRBJ2-7, with unresolved D. This CDR3 is CASSYLGKTYEQYF. The CDR3 DNA follows: TGTGCCAGCAGCTATCTGGGGAAAACCTACGAGCAGTACTTC. The full variable domain, with the rest looked up from reference TRBV5-4 and TRBJ2-7, is ETGVTQSPTHLIKTRGQQVTLRCSSQSGHNTVSWYQQALGQGPQFIFQYYREEENGRGNFPPRFSGLQFPNYSSELNVNALELDDSALYLCASSYLGKTYEQYFGPGTRLTVT.